The clone carrying this T cell receptor beta chain was observed at least ten times. Antigen unknown. These data belong to a study of regulatory T cells in long-lasting Graves disease. Points from the study as a whole: Persistent cases favored TRBV28, TRBJ1-2 and TRBJ2-5. Possibly, too few samples lowered accuracy.

The time point was: newly diagnosed GD, antithyroid drugs for less than 3 months. Scientists built the TCR library using RNA that was extracted from PBMCs. HTBI primers from iRepertoire and Arm-PCR of CDR3 regions yielded the TCR beta libraries. TCRdb itself ran the multiplex PCR reads through MiXCR, one entry per CDR3 protein. The repertoire consists of hundreds of thousands of distinct CDR3 sequences, with approximately 15% occurring once and the leading ten covering under 20%. Germline V gene data show CDR1 as LNHNV and CDR2 as YYDKDF (reference sequence). J gave up 7 bases and V 1 base, and 10 bases lay outside the gene matches. The CDR3 runs to 16 residues. These data were also reused for a study on T cells in Graves' hyperthyroidism and ophthalmopathy. As that report states: Hyperthyroidism was newly diagnosed in patients aged 18 to 65 (duration under 2 months).

This chain connects TRBV15 to TRBJ1-2; TRBD1 matches at 9 bases. The sequencing used peripheral blood mononuclear cells (PBMCs), collected at new diagnosis, from a patient treated with antithyroid drugs. The sequence was collected from a woman aged 25 to 39 with Graves disease. The CDR3 bases are TGTGCCACCAGCAGAGTAGATAGAACAGGGGGCTTTGGCTACACCTTC. It is translated as CATSRVDRTGGFGYTF. Drawing the rest from reference TRBV15 and TRBJ1-2, the complete variable domain is DAMVIQNPRYQVTQFGKPVTLSCSQTLNHNVMYWYQQKSSQAPKLLFHYYDKDFNNEADTPDNFQSRRPNTSFCFLDIRSPGLGDTAMYLCATSRVDRTGGFGYTFGSGTRLTVV.